This T cell receptor beta chain was obtained from a study of control samples from healthy donors and cancer patients. The CDR3 has 15 amino acids. Clones were read by immunoSEQ multiplex PCR, and TCRdb kept only the in-frame ones, dropping some. The sample yields some 82,000 clones, more than 65% seen once. The TCR originated in a man between 60 and 70 years old with head and neck cancer. V gene TRBV21-1 combines with J gene TRBJ1-5. TRBV21-1 is a pseudogene. The specimen sequenced was PBMCs. The CDR3 reads CASINRGPTAGPQHF. DNA for the CDR3: TGTGCCAGCATCAACCGGGGGCCAACGGCGGGGCCCCAGCATTTT.